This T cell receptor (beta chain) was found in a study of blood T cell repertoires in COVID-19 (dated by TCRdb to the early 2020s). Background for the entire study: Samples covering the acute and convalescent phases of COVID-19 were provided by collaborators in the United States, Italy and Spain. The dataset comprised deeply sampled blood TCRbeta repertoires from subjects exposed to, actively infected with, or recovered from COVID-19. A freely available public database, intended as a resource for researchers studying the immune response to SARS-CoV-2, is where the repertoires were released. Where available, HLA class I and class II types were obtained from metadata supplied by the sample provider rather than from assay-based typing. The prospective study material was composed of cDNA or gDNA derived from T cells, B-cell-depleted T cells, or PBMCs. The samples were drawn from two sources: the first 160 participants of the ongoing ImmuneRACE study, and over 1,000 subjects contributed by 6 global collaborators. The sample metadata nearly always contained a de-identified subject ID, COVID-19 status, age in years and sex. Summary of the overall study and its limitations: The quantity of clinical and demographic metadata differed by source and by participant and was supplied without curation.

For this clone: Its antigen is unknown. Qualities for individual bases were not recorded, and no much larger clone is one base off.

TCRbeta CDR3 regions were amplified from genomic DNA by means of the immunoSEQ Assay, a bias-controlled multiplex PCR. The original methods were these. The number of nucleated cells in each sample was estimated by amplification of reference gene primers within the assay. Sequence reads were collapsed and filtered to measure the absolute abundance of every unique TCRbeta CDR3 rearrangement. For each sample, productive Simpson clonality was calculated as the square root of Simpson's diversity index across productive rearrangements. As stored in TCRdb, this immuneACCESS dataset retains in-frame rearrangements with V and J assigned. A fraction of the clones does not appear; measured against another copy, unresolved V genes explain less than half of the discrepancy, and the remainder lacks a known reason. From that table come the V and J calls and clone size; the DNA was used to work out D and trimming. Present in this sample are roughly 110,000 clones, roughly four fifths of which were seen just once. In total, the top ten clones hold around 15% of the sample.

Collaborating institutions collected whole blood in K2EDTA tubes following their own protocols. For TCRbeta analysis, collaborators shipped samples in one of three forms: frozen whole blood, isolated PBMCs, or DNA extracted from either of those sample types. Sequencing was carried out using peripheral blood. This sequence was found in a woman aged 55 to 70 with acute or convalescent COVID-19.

The sequenced DNA is TGTGCCAGTAGTGGGTCTAGCGGGAGGTACAATGAGCAGTTCTTC. Translated, this gives CASSGSSGRYNEQFF. The sequence links TRBV19 to TRBJ2-1; TRBD2 aligns with 11 central bases. The CDR1 and CDR2 encoded by the germline V gene (reference sequence) are LNHDA and SQIVND. From cysteine to phenylalanine, the CDR3 is 15 amino acids long. Of all the DNA, just the CDR3 is kept, 45 bases in frame from base 1. Trimming takes 5 bases off V and 4 bases off J; junction bases not matched to a gene: 4.